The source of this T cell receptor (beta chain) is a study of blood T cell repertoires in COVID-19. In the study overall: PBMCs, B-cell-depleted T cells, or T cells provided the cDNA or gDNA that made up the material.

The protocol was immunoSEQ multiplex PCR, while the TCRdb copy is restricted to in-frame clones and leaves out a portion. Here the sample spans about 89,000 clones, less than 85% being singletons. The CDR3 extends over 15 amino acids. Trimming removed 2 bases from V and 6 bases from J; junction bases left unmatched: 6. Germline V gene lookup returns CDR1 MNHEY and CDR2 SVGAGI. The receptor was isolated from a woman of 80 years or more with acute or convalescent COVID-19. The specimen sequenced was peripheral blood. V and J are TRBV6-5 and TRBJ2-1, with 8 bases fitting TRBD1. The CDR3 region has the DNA TGTGCCAGCAGTTACAGGCAGGGGGCTCGCAATGAGCAGTTCTTC. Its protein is CASSYRQGARNEQFF.